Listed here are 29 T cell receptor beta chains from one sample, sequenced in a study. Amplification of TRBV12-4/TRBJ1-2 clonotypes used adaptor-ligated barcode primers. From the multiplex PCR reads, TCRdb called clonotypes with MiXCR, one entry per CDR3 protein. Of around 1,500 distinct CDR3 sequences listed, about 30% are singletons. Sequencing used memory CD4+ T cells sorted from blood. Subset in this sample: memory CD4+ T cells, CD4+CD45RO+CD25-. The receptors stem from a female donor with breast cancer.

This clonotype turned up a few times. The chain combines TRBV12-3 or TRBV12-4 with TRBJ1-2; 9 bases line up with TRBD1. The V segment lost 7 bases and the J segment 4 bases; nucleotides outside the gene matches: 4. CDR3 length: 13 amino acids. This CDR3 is CASTRTGAYGYTF. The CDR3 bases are TGTGCCAGCACCCGGACAGGGGCCTATGGCTACACCTTC.

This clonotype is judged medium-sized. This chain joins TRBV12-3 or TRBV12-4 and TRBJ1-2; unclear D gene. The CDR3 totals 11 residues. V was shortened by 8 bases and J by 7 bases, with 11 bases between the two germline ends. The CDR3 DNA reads TGTGCCAGCCGAAGACCGGGTGGCTACACCTTC. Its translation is CASRRPGGYTF.

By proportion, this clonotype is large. Written as DNA, the CDR3 is TGTGCCAGCAGTTTGGTCATGGGGTATGGCTACACCTTC. The encoded protein is CASSLVMGYGYTF. The chain links TRBV12-3 or TRBV12-4 to TRBJ1-2, with D unclear. The CDR3 spans 13 residues. Trimming took off 3 bases at V and 5 bases at J, with 10 bases between the two ends.

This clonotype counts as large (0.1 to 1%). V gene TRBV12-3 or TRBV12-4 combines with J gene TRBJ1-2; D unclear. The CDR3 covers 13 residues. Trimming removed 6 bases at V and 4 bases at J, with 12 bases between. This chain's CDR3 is CASSTTERYGYTF. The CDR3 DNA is TGTGCCAGCAGCACAACAGAACGCTATGGCTACACCTTC.

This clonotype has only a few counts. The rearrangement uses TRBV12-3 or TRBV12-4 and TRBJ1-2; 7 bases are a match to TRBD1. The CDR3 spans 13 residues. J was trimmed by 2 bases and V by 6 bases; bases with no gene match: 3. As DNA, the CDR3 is TGTGCCAGCAGGGTGGGACAGAACTATGGCTACACCTTC. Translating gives CASRVGQNYGYTF.

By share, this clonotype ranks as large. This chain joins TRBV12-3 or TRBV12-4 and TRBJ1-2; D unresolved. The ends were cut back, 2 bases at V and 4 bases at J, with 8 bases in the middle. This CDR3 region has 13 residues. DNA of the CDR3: TGTGCCAGCAGTTTACAGCGCTCCTATGGCTACACCTTC. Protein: CASSLQRSYGYTF.

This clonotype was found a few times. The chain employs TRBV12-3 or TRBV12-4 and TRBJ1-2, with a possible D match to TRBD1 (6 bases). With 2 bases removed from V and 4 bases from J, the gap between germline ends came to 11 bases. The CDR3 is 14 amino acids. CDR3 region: CASSLTGTTYGYTF. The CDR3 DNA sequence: TGTGCCAGCAGTTTAACCGGGACAACCTATGGCTACACCTTC.

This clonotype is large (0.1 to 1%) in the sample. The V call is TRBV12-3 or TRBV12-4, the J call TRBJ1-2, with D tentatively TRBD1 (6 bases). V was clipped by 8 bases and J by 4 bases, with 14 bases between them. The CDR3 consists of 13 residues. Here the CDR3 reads CASGTQKSYGYTF. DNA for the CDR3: TGTGCCAGCGGGACACAGAAAAGCTATGGCTACACCTTC.

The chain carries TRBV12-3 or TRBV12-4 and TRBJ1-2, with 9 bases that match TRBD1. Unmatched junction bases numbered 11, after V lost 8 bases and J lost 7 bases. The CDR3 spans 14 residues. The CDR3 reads CASHNPGQGSGYTF. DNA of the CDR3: TGTGCCAGCCACAACCCGGGACAGGGATCTGGCTACACCTTC.

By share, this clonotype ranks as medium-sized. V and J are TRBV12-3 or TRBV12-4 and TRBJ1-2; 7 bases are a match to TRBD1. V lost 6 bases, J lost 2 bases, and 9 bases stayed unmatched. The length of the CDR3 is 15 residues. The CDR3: CASRDRTGSNYGYTF. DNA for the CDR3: TGTGCCAGCAGAGACAGGACAGGATCCAACTATGGCTACACCTTC.

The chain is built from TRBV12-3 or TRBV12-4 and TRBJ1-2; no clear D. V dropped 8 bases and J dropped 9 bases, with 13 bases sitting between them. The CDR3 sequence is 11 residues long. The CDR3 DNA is TGTGCCAGCGGCACCGGACGGTGCTACACCTTC. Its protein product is CASGTGRCYTF.

In nucleotides, the CDR3 is TGTGCCAGCATCCCGGACAGGGGCTATGGCTACACCTTC. It is translated as CASIPDRGYGYTF. This chain uses TRBV12-3 or TRBV12-4 with TRBJ1-2, with 9 bases fitting TRBD1. The length of the CDR3 is 13 residues. Unmatched junction bases numbered 4, after V lost 7 bases and J lost 4 bases.

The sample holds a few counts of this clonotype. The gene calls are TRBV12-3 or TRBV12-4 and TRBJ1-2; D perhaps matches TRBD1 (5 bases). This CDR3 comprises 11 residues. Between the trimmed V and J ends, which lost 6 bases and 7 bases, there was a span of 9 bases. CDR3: CASRGASGYTF. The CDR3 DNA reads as TGTGCCAGCAGAGGGGCGAGTGGCTACACCTTC.

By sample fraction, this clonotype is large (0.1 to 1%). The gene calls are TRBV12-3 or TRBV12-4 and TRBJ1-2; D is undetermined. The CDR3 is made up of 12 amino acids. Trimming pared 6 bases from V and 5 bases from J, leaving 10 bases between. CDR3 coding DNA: TGTGCCAGCAGCCCCACGGGATATGGCTACACCTTC. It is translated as CASSPTGYGYTF.

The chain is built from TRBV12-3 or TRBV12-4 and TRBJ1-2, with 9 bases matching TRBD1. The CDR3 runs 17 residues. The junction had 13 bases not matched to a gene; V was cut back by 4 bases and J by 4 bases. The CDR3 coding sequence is TGTGCCAGCAGTTCAAGACCGGGACAGGGTAGCGGCTATGGCTACACCTTC. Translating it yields CASSSRPGQGSGYGYTF.

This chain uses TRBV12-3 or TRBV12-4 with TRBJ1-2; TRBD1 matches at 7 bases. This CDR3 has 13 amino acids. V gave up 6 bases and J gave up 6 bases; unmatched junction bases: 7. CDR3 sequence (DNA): TGTGCCAGCAGCCCGACAGGGATGGATGGCTACACCTTC. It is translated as CASSPTGMDGYTF.

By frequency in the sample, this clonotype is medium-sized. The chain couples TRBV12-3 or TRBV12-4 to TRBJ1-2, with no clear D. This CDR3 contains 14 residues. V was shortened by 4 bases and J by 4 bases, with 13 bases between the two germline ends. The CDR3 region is CASSSVGQSYGYTF. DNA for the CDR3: TGTGCCAGCAGTTCCGTCGGGCAGTCCTATGGCTACACCTTC.

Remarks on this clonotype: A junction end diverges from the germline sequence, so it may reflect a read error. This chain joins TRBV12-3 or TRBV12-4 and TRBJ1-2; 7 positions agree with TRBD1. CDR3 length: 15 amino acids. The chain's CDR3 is CAGSKEQGHRNGYTF. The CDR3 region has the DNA TGTGCCGGCAGTAAGGAACAGGGGCACCGCAATGGCTACACCTTC.

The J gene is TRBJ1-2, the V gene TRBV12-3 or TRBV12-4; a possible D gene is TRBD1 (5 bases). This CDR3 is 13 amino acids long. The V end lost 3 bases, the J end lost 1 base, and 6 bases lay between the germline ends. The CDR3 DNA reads TGTGCCAGCAGTTTCGACAGTAACTATGGCTACACCTTC. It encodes CASSFDSNYGYTF.

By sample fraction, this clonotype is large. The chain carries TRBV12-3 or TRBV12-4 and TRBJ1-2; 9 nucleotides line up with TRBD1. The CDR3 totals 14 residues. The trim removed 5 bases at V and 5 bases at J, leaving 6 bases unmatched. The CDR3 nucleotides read TGTGCCAGCAGTCGGGGACAGGGAAGGTATGGCTACACCTTC. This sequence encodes CASSRGQGRYGYTF.

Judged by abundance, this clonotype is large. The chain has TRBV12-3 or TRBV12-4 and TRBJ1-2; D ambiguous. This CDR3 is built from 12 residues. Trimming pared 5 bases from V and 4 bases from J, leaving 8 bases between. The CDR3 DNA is TGTGCCAGCAGTACCACCTCCTATGGCTACACCTTC. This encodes CASSTTSYGYTF.

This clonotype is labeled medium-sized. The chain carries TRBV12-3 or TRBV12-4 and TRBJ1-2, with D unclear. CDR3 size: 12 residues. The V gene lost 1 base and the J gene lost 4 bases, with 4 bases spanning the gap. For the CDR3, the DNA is TGTGCCAGCAGTTTAGGGTGCTATGGCTACACCTTC. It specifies CASSLGCYGYTF.

DNA of the CDR3: TGTGCCAGCACCGTCGACGGGACAGGGTCCTATGGCTACACCTTC. This gives the protein CASTVDGTGSYGYTF. This sequence joins TRBV12-3 or TRBV12-4 and TRBJ1-2, with 9 bases lining up with TRBD1. The CDR3 consists of 15 residues. The V segment lost 7 bases and the J segment 4 bases; nucleotides outside the gene matches: 10.

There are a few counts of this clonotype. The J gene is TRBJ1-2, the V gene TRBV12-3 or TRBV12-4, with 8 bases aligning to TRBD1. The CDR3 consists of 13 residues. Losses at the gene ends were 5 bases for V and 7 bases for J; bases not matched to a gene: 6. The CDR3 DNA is TGTGCCAGCAGTCCAGGACAGGGATCTGGCTACACCTTC. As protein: CASSPGQGSGYTF.

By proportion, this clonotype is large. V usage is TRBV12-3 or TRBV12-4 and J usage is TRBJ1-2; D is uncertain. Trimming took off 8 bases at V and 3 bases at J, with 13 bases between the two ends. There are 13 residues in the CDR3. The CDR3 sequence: CASDLDGYYGYTF. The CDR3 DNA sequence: TGTGCCAGCGATCTCGACGGATACTATGGCTACACCTTC.

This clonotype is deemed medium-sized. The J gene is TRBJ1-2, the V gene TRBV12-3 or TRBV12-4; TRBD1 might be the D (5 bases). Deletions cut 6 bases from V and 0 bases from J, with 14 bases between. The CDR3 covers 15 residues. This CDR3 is CASRKGTAPNYGYTF. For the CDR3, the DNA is TGTGCCAGCAGAAAAGGGACTGCTCCTAACTATGGCTACACCTTC.

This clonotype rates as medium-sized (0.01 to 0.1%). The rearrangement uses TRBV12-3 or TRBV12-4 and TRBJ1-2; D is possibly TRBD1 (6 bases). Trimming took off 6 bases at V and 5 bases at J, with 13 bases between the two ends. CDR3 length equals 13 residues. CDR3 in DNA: TGTGCCAGCAGCCCAGGGGCCCGGTATGGCTACACCTTC. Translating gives CASSPGARYGYTF.

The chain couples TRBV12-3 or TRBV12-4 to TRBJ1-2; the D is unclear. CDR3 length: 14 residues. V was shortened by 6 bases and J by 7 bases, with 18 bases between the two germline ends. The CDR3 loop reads CASRTDALGCGYTF. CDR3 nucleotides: TGTGCCAGCAGGACCGACGCTTTGGGGTGTGGCTACACCTTC.

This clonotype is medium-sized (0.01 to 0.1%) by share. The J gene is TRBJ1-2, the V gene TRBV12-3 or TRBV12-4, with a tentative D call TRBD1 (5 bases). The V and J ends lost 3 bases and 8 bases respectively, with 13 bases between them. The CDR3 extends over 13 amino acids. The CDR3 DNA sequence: TGTGCCAGCAGTTTGGGAGAGACAGTAGGCTACACCTTC. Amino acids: CASSLGETVGYTF.